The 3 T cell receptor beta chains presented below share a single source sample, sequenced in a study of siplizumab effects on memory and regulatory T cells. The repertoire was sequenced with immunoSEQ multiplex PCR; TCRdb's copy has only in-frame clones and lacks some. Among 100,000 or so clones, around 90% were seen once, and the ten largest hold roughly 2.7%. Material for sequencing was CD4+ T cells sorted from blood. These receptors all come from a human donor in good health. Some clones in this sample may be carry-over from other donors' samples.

For the CDR3, the DNA is TGTGCCAGCACCAATGGACTGGAGCAGTTCTTC. Its protein is CASTNGLEQFF. The chain recombines TRBV6-5 with TRBJ2-1, with a weak D call TRBD2 (5 bases). This CDR3 spans 11 amino acids. The germline V and J ends were trimmed by 7 bases and 10 bases, with 11 bases remaining between them. CDR1 MNHEY and CDR2 SVGAGI come from the germline V gene.

In DNA, the CDR3 is TGTGCCAGCAGCTTCTGGTCGGGGCAGTTCTTC. It yields the protein CASSFWSGQFF. The gene calls are TRBV11-2 and TRBJ2-1, with D uncertain. The CDR3 covers 11 residues. V was cut by 3 bases and J by 12 bases, with 9 bases left in between. Germline CDR1 and CDR2: SGHAT and FQNNGV.

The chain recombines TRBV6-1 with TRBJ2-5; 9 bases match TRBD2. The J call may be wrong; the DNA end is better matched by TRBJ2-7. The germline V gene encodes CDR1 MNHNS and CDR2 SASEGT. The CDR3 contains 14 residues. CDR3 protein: CASSETLAGYEQYF. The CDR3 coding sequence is TGTGCCAGCAGTGAAACACTAGCGGGCTACGAGCAGTACTTC.